This T cell receptor beta chain was captured in a study of T cell responses to AZD1222 COVID-19 vaccine. TCRdb keeps only in-frame clones here, not all; method: immunoSEQ multiplex PCR. This table has 95,000 to 150,000 clones, more than 75% appearing once. The CDR3 sequence is 11 residues long. V was shortened by 6 bases and J by 9 bases, with 12 bases between the two germline ends. Germline V gene data show CDR1 as GTSNPN and CDR2 as SVGIG (reference sequence). Study observations and caveats: With two AZD1222 doses given, Spike-specific TCR breadth and depth both rose. Close to half of spike-specific TCRs reportedly recognize unmutated variant regions. At 160-218 and 743-854, vaccine-associated CD4 TCRs were dominant, and they spanned spike. Females made up more of the donors, who were largely white British, and clonal diversity may have come out too low.

Concerning this clone: Its antigen is as yet unknown.

This clonotype was obtained from an adult in good health. The chain couples TRBV30 to TRBJ2-1, with a possible D match to TRBD2 (6 bases). The starting material was peripheral blood, obtained on day 0 of AZD1222 vaccination. The CDR3 DNA reads as TGTGCCTGCCCGGAGGGGAGTGAGCAGTTCTTC. It is translated as CACPEGSEQFF.